This is a list of T cell receptor beta chains from one sample in a study of breast tumors, draining lymph nodes, adjacent tissues. MiXCR, run by TCRdb on the multiplex PCR reads, gives a single entry per CDR3 protein. The table records roughly 14,000 distinct CDR3 sequences, about 60% of them present only once. The sample was tumor-adjacent breast tissue. The origin of the receptors is a female donor with breast cancer. Some clones in this sample may be carry-over from other donors' samples. Each CDR3 is given with its conserved first and last residue. Each record gives: clone size, V gene, J gene, D gene, CDR3 protein, CDR3 DNA. A D gene is named only where the DNA matches it firmly. A clone size is listed for some rows: how often the clone was seen (once, few, many), or a class if it is expanded.

medium-sized	TRBV2	TRBJ1-6	TRBD1	CASSVKVSTGGLNSPLHF	TGTGCCAGCAGTGTTAAAGTATCGACAGGGGGATTGAATTCACCCCTCCACTTT
.	TRBV7-9	TRBJ2-1	.	CASSLGPFESFSYNGQFF	TGTGCCAGCAGCTTAGGGCCCTTCGAATCCTTCTCCTACAATGGGCAATTCTTC
.	TRBV7-9	TRBJ2-1	TRBD1	CASSLMDRGYNEQFF	TGTGCCAGCAGCCTGATGGACAGGGGATACAATGAGCAGTTCTTC
.	TRBV3-1	TRBJ2-2	TRBD1	CAGSQVPRGRRNTGELFF	TGCGCCGGCAGCCAAGTTCCAAGGGGGCGCCGGAACACCGGGGAGCTGTTTTTT
.	TRBV19	TRBJ2-5	.	CASSIHISQETQYF	TGTGCCAGTAGTATCCATATTAGCCAAGAGACCCAGTACTTC
many	TRBV18	TRBJ2-1	TRBD1	CASSPNRGDEQFF	TGTGCCAGCTCACCAAACAGGGGTGATGAGCAGTTCTTC
medium-sized	TRBV7-9	TRBJ2-3	.	CASSLSHGGTSTDTQYF	TGTGCCAGCAGCCTATCACATGGGGGCACGAGCACAGATACGCAGTATTTT
many	TRBV19	TRBJ1-3	.	CASSQDRPSSGNTIYF	TGTGCCAGTAGCCAGGACAGACCAAGCTCTGGAAACACCATATATTTT
many	TRBV12-3/TRBV12-4	TRBJ1-1	.	CASSPVGTEAFF	TGTGCCAGCAGCCCCGTGGGCACTGAAGCTTTCTTT
.	TRBV20-1	TRBJ1-5	TRBD1	CSASDPRDRDGNQPQHF	TGCAGTGCTTCTGACCCCCGGGACAGGGATGGGAATCAGCCCCAGCACTTT
.	TRBV9	TRBJ1-2	.	CASSVVEGGNGYTF	TGTGCCAGCAGCGTAGTGGAGGGGGGAAATGGCTACACCTTC
.	TRBV7-2	TRBJ2-3	.	CASSQDHPSVGRRTDTQYF	TGCGCCAGCAGCCAAGATCACCCATCCGTGGGACGTCGGACAGATACGCAGTATTTT
many	TRBV5-5	TRBJ2-5	.	CASSLLPAAGGRETQYF	TGTGCCAGCAGCTTACTCCCCGCCGCAGGGGGGCGGGAGACCCAGTACTTC
.	TRBV7-9	TRBJ1-2	TRBD1	CASSPGTGVYGYTF	TGTGCCAGCAGCCCCGGGACAGGGGTCTATGGCTACACCTTC
.	TRBV2	TRBJ2-7	.	CASSAAGLGEQYF	TGTGCCAGCAGTGCGGCAGGGCTGGGGGAGCAGTACTTC
many	TRBV6-5	TRBJ2-5	.	CASSHLGSETQYF	TGTGCCAGCAGTCACCTGGGTTCAGAGACCCAGTACTTC
many	TRBV7-2	TRBJ1-1	.	CASSLVVWNTEAFF	TGTGCCAGCAGCTTAGTTGTGTGGAACACTGAAGCTTTCTTT
.	TRBV25-1	TRBJ2-1	TRBD1	CASSGYRGSTYNEQFF	TGTGCCAGCAGTGGTTACAGGGGAAGCACCTACAATGAGCAGTTCTTC
.	TRBV19	TRBJ1-6	.	CASRQDRGSNSPLHF	TGTGCCAGTAGACAGGACAGAGGAAGTAATTCACCCCTCCACTTT
.	TRBV6-5	TRBJ1-4	.	CASSTGFEKLFF	TGTGCCAGCTCGACAGGATTCGAAAAACTGTTTTTT
many	TRBV7-9	TRBJ2-1	.	CASSLVGGRISNEQFF	TGTGCCAGCAGCTTAGTTGGCGGTAGGATCTCCAATGAGCAGTTCTTC
.	TRBV2	TRBJ1-3	.	CASSKDSYRGNTIYF	TGTGCCAGCAGTAAGGACAGCTACAGGGGAAACACCATATATTTT
.	TRBV5-6	TRBJ2-3	TRBD2	CASSLGAGVRTDTQYF	TGTGCCAGCAGCTTGGGAGCGGGAGTACGGACAGATACACAGTATTTT
medium-sized	TRBV29-1	TRBJ2-7	TRBD1	CSATGTGLTYEQYF	TGCAGCGCGACCGGGACAGGGTTGACCTACGAGCAGTACTTC
.	TRBV6-5	TRBJ2-3	.	CASSPIGNRVDTQYF	TGTGCCAGCAGCCCTATAGGAAACAGGGTAGATACGCAGTATTTT
medium-sized	TRBV7-2	TRBJ1-3	.	CASNNPQGSGNTIYF	TGTGCCAGCAACAACCCCCAGGGCTCTGGAAACACCATATATTTT
.	TRBV6-5	TRBJ1-2	TRBD1	CASSQTWGQDYGYTF	TGTGCCAGCAGTCAGACGTGGGGACAGGACTATGGCTACACCTTC
.	TRBV7-2	TRBJ1-2	.	CASKTFVNYGYTF	TGTGCCAGCAAGACGTTTGTTAACTATGGCTACACCTTC
medium-sized	TRBV10-2	TRBJ1-4	TRBD1	CASSLDRDYEKLFF	TGCGCCAGCAGTCTGGACAGGGATTATGAAAAACTGTTTTTT
.	TRBV5-6	TRBJ2-7	.	CASSLVGVEQYF	TGTGCCAGCAGCTTGGTAGGGGTCGAGCAGTACTTC
.	TRBV7-2	TRBJ2-7	TRBD1	CASSSLSDRAYEQYF	TGTGCCAGCAGCTCCCTTTCGGACAGGGCCTACGAGCAGTACTTC
many	TRBV5-1	TRBJ2-5	TRBD1	CASTPEGGRQETQYF	TGCGCCAGCACCCCGGAAGGGGGCCGCCAAGAGACCCAGTACTTC
few	TRBV24-1	TRBJ2-3	.	CATSEPGAFSTDTQYF	TGTGCCACCAGTGAACCGGGGGCTTTTAGCACAGATACGCAGTATTTT
.	TRBV20-1	TRBJ1-5	TRBD1	CSARGRGHQPQHF	TGCAGTGCTAGAGGTAGGGGGCATCAGCCCCAGCATTTT
many	TRBV6-2/TRBV6-3	TRBJ2-1	TRBD2	CASSHPRLAGKHNEQFF	TGTGCCAGCAGTCACCCCAGACTAGCGGGGAAACACAATGAGCAGTTCTTC
.	TRBV7-9	TRBJ2-1	.	CASSLPGLSNEQFF	TGTGCCAGCAGCTTACCGGGACTTTCTAATGAGCAGTTCTTC
many	TRBV20-1	TRBJ1-1	.	CSARAGAEKIGNTEAFF	TGCAGTGCTCGCGCAGGGGCCGAAAAGATTGGGAACACTGAAGCTTTCTTT
medium-sized	TRBV2	TRBJ2-3	TRBD1	CASSERQGVRGADTQYF	TGTGCCAGCAGTGAAAGGCAGGGGGTCAGGGGAGCAGATACGCAGTATTTT
many	TRBV5-8	TRBJ2-1	TRBD2	CASSYVAGPYNEQFF	TGTGCCAGCAGCTACGTAGCGGGACCCTACAATGAGCAGTTCTTC
.	TRBV20-1	TRBJ2-3	TRBD2	CSAKLAGGSDTQYF	TGCAGTGCAAAACTAGCGGGAGGATCAGATACGCAGTATTTT
.	TRBV2	TRBJ2-7	.	CASLLEGLDEQYF	TGTGCCAGCCTCCTGGAGGGTCTCGACGAGCAGTACTTC
.	TRBV9	TRBJ2-2	TRBD2	CASGRGLAGGQASTGELFF	TGTGCCAGCGGGCGGGGACTAGCGGGGGGGCAGGCGAGCACCGGGGAGCTGTTTTTT
.	TRBV10-2	TRBJ1-4	.	CASSGSEKLFF	TGCGCCAGCAGTGGTAGTGAAAAACTGTTTTTT
medium-sized	TRBV24-1	TRBJ1-2	.	CATSDAGPNYGYTF	TGTGCCACCAGTGATGCCGGGCCGAACTATGGCTACACCTTC
medium-sized	TRBV5-1	TRBJ2-3	.	CASSEDVDTQYF	TGCGCCAGCAGCGAGGACGTGGATACGCAGTATTTT
many	TRBV6-5	TRBJ2-7	.	CASSHSGYSYEQYF	TGTGCCAGCAGTCACTCGGGATATAGTTACGAGCAGTACTTC
.	TRBV28	TRBJ1-6	.	CASRQNSPLHF	TGTGCCAGCAGACAAAATTCACCCCTCCACTTT
.	TRBV20-1	TRBJ2-3	TRBD1	CSAGGQITDTQYF	TGCAGTGCTGGGGGACAGATAACAGATACGCAGTATTTT
.	TRBV4-2	TRBJ2-6	TRBD2	CASSQEGLAGISSGANVLTF	TGTGCCAGCAGCCAAGAGGGACTAGCGGGTATAAGCTCTGGGGCCAACGTCCTGACTTTC
.	TRBV19	TRBJ1-2	.	CASSIRAGTEANYGYTF	TGTGCCAGTAGTATAAGGGCGGGCACTGAAGCTAACTATGGCTACACCTTC
once	TRBV5-1	TRBJ2-1	.	CASSQTGRSYNEQFF	TGCGCCAGCAGCCAGACAGGCCGATCCTACAATGAGCAGTTCTTC
.	TRBV9	TRBJ2-7	.	CASSVSSMGSNEQYF	TGTGCCAGCAGCGTTTCCTCTATGGGGTCCAACGAGCAGTACTTC
.	TRBV11-2	TRBJ2-3	TRBD1	CASSSDRRSAQYF	TGTGCCAGCAGCTCGGACAGGAGATCGGCGCAGTATTTT
.	TRBV5-1	TRBJ2-2	.	CASSLQGGELFF	TGCGCCAGCAGCTTACAGGGTGGGGAGCTGTTTTTT
.	TRBV29-1	TRBJ2-7	TRBD2	CSALGTSGSYEQYF	TGCAGCGCCCTCGGGACTAGCGGGAGTTACGAGCAGTACTTC
.	TRBV7-9	TRBJ1-6	.	CACSFQDLLGARPPLHF	TGTGCCTGCAGCTTTCAAGACTTGTTGGGGGCGAGGCCACCCCTCCACTTT
.	TRBV29-1	TRBJ1-2	.	CSVDGGGAGYGYTF	TGCAGCGTTGATGGTGGGGGGGCTGGCTATGGCTACACCTTC
medium-sized	TRBV7-6	TRBJ1-5	.	CASSSQAGIGQPQHF	TGTGCCAGCAGCTCACAGGCAGGGATTGGTCAGCCCCAGCATTTT
once	TRBV7-8	TRBJ1-4	TRBD1	CASSFGTVEKLFF	TGTGCCAGCAGCTTCGGGACAGTTGAAAAACTGTTTTTT